Listed below are T cell receptor beta chains from one sample, sequenced in a study of blood T cell repertoires in COVID-19. TCRdb's copy holds only in-frame clones and misses some; the assay was immunoSEQ multiplex PCR. The data show under 300,000 clones, 75% to 85% seen once. Sequenced sample: peripheral blood. The receptors were gathered from a woman in her 40s who had recovered from COVID-19. CDR3s include the opening cysteine and the closing phenylalanine or tryptophan. D genes are given only for firm matches. Clone size appears in some rows only: once, few, many, or a class for an expanded clone.

clone_size: .; j_call: TRBJ1-4; v_call: TRBV3-1/TRBV3-2; d_call: TRBD1; cdr3_nt: TGTGCCAGCAGCCCCGCCTTGACAGGGGTTCAGGAAAAACTGTTTTTT; cdr3_aa: CASSPALTGVQEKLFF
clone_size: .; j_call: TRBJ2-2; v_call: TRBV10-2; d_call: .; cdr3_nt: TGCGCCAGCAGTGGAGGTAGCGGGGAGCTGTTTTTT; cdr3_aa: CASSGGSGELFF
clone_size: once; j_call: TRBJ1-2; v_call: TRBV27; d_call: .; cdr3_nt: TGTGCCAGCAGCCAGAAGTTATTCGGGGAGGGAGACTATGGCTACACCTTC; cdr3_aa: CASSQKLFGEGDYGYTF
clone_size: .; j_call: TRBJ1-1; v_call: TRBV19; d_call: .; cdr3_nt: TGTGCCAGTACAAGATTCGGGCAGGGAAGGACTGAAGCTTTCTTT; cdr3_aa: CASTRFGQGRTEAFF
clone_size: few; j_call: TRBJ1-2; v_call: TRBV2; d_call: TRBD1; cdr3_nt: TGTGCCAGCAGTGACCCCCGGGACAGGGGTAACGGCTACACCTTC; cdr3_aa: CASSDPRDRGNGYTF
clone_size: .; j_call: TRBJ1-1; v_call: TRBV4-3; d_call: .; cdr3_nt: TGCGCCAGCAGCCAAGATGGGGGCGTCACTGAAGCTTTCTTT; cdr3_aa: CASSQDGGVTEAFF
clone_size: .; j_call: TRBJ2-5; v_call: TRBV2; d_call: TRBD2; cdr3_nt: TGTGCCAGCAGTCCGACTAGCGGGGGAGCGCAAGAGACCCAGTACTTC; cdr3_aa: CASSPTSGGAQETQYF
clone_size: .; j_call: TRBJ2-5; v_call: TRBV4-3; d_call: .; cdr3_nt: TGCGCCATGCAGGGTCATTTAAGCGGGGAGACCCAGTACTTC; cdr3_aa: CAMQGHLSGETQYF
clone_size: .; j_call: TRBJ1-4; v_call: TRBV18; d_call: TRBD1; cdr3_nt: TGTGCCAGCTCACCACCGGGACAGGGGTTTGAAAAACTGTTTTTT; cdr3_aa: CASSPPGQGFEKLFF
clone_size: .; j_call: TRBJ2-2; v_call: TRBV10-3; d_call: TRBD2; cdr3_nt: TGTGCCATCAGTGGGGCCACTAGCGGAAGCCTCAAAGTCACCGGGGAGCTGTTTTTT; cdr3_aa: CAISGATSGSLKVTGELFF
clone_size: .; j_call: TRBJ2-4; v_call: TRBV27; d_call: TRBD2; cdr3_nt: TGTGCCAGCAGATCCGGACTAGCGGGGGTTGCCAAAAACATTCAGTACTTC; cdr3_aa: CASRSGLAGVAKNIQYF
clone_size: .; j_call: TRBJ2-5; v_call: TRBV14; d_call: .; cdr3_nt: TGTGCCAGCAGCCAAGACAAGTGGACAAAAGAGACCCAGTACTTC; cdr3_aa: CASSQDKWTKETQYF
clone_size: .; j_call: TRBJ1-2; v_call: TRBV14; d_call: .; cdr3_nt: TGTGCCAGCAGTCCAGACAGGCCGTACGGCTACACCTTC; cdr3_aa: CASSPDRPYGYTF
clone_size: .; j_call: TRBJ2-2; v_call: TRBV19; d_call: TRBD1; cdr3_nt: TGTGCCAGTGGACACAGGGGGACCGGGGAGCTGTTTTTT; cdr3_aa: CASGHRGTGELFF
clone_size: .; j_call: TRBJ1-1; v_call: TRBV5-4; d_call: .; cdr3_nt: TGTGCCAGCAGCTGGGGGGACCAGGGCACTGAAGCTTTCTTT; cdr3_aa: CASSWGDQGTEAFF
clone_size: few; j_call: TRBJ2-7; v_call: TRBV6-5; d_call: TRBD1; cdr3_nt: TGTGCCAGCACAGGGGGCGACGAGCAGTACTTC; cdr3_aa: CASTGGDEQYF
clone_size: .; j_call: TRBJ1-2; v_call: TRBV7-2; d_call: .; cdr3_nt: TGTGCCAGCAGCTTATCTGCAGGGTGGGACTCTAACTATGGCTACACCTTC; cdr3_aa: CASSLSAGWDSNYGYTF
clone_size: .; j_call: TRBJ2-7; v_call: TRBV6-5; d_call: TRBD2; cdr3_nt: TGTGCCAGCAGTTACTCGATTGGCGGGAGTAACTACGAGCAGTACTTC; cdr3_aa: CASSYSIGGSNYEQYF
clone_size: .; j_call: TRBJ2-5; v_call: TRBV5-4; d_call: .; cdr3_nt: TGTGCCAGCAGCTCGAACCTACAGGGAAGAAGTGGTGAGACCCAGTACTTC; cdr3_aa: CASSSNLQGRSGETQYF
clone_size: .; j_call: TRBJ2-7; v_call: TRBV27; d_call: TRBD1; cdr3_nt: TGTGCCAGCAAACCAGGGGGCCTATTACTTCCCTACGAGCAGTACTTC; cdr3_aa: CASKPGGLLLPYEQYF
clone_size: .; j_call: TRBJ2-5; v_call: TRBV5-1; d_call: .; cdr3_nt: TGCGCCAGCAGCTCGCTACAGGGTGTAGAGGAGACCCAGTACTTC; cdr3_aa: CASSSLQGVEETQYF
clone_size: .; j_call: TRBJ1-6; v_call: TRBV18; d_call: .; cdr3_nt: TGTGCCAGCTCACCACCGGGCCGACTAGGGAATTCACCCCTCCACTTT; cdr3_aa: CASSPPGRLGNSPLHF
clone_size: .; j_call: TRBJ2-3; v_call: TRBV5-1; d_call: TRBD2; cdr3_nt: TGCGCCAGCAGCTTGTTACTAGCGGACAACGCGGATACGCAGTATTTT; cdr3_aa: CASSLLLADNADTQYF
clone_size: few; j_call: TRBJ2-1; v_call: TRBV7-8; d_call: .; cdr3_nt: TGTGCCAGCAGCTTATCCCTGAGCTCCTACAATGAGCAGTTCTTC; cdr3_aa: CASSLSLSSYNEQFF
clone_size: .; j_call: TRBJ1-2; v_call: TRBV2; d_call: TRBD1; cdr3_nt: TGTGCCAGCACCTTGGACAGGGCTGGAAACTATGGCTACACCTTC; cdr3_aa: CASTLDRAGNYGYTF
clone_size: .; j_call: TRBJ2-5; v_call: TRBV2; d_call: TRBD2; cdr3_nt: TGTGCCAGCAGCCAACGAGCGGGGGGGCAAGAGACCCAGTACTTC; cdr3_aa: CASSQRAGGQETQYF
clone_size: .; j_call: TRBJ1-2; v_call: TRBV27; d_call: .; cdr3_nt: TGTGCCAGCAGTTTTGGCGGGTATGGCTACACCTTC; cdr3_aa: CASSFGGYGYTF
clone_size: .; j_call: TRBJ2-7; v_call: TRBV7-9; d_call: .; cdr3_nt: TGTGCCAGCAGAGGCGGAGGATACGAGCAGTACTTC; cdr3_aa: CASRGGGYEQYF
clone_size: .; j_call: TRBJ1-1; v_call: TRBV28; d_call: TRBD1; cdr3_nt: TGTGCCAGCAGCTCCACAGGGGATGAAGCTTTCTTT; cdr3_aa: CASSSTGDEAFF
clone_size: .; j_call: TRBJ2-4; v_call: TRBV21-1; d_call: .; cdr3_nt: TGTTGGGGGGGCGAGGGCAAAAACATTCAGTACTTC; cdr3_aa: CWGGEGKNIQYF
clone_size: .; j_call: TRBJ2-1; v_call: TRBV6-5; d_call: .; cdr3_nt: TGTGCCAGCAGGGAGACAGGAGGCTACAATGAGCAGTTCTTC; cdr3_aa: CASRETGGYNEQFF
clone_size: .; j_call: TRBJ2-7; v_call: TRBV6-5; d_call: .; cdr3_nt: TGTGCCAGCAGCCTTTCGAGGTCCCCATACGAGCAGTACTTC; cdr3_aa: CASSLSRSPYEQYF
clone_size: .; j_call: TRBJ2-2; v_call: TRBV18; d_call: .; cdr3_nt: TGTGCCAGCTCACCACCCGCTAGCGACACCGGGGAGCTGTTTTTT; cdr3_aa: CASSPPASDTGELFF
clone_size: .; j_call: TRBJ2-5; v_call: TRBV27; d_call: TRBD2; cdr3_nt: TGTGCCAGCAGTTTAGTGTCGCCGGGGACTAGCGGGGGGGAACAAGAGACCCAGTACTTC; cdr3_aa: CASSLVSPGTSGGEQETQYF
clone_size: .; j_call: TRBJ2-2; v_call: TRBV5-4; d_call: .; cdr3_nt: TGTGCCAGCAGCTTGCGGGAGACGGCCGGGGAGCTGTTTTTT; cdr3_aa: CASSLRETAGELFF
clone_size: .; j_call: TRBJ1-1; v_call: TRBV5-5; d_call: .; cdr3_nt: TGTGCCAGCAGCTGGACAGCGAACACTGAAGCTTTCTTT; cdr3_aa: CASSWTANTEAFF
clone_size: .; j_call: TRBJ1-5; v_call: TRBV19; d_call: TRBD1; cdr3_nt: TGTGCCAGTAGCCCGGGACAGGGGCAGCCCCAGCATTTT; cdr3_aa: CASSPGQGQPQHF
clone_size: once; j_call: TRBJ2-7; v_call: TRBV18; d_call: .; cdr3_nt: TGTGCCAGCTCACGACAAAATACAGGACCCCACGAGCAGTACTTC; cdr3_aa: CASSRQNTGPHEQYF
clone_size: few; j_call: TRBJ1-5; v_call: TRBV19; d_call: .; cdr3_nt: TGTGCCAGTAGTATTTGGCGGGAGTTGCAGCCCCAGCATTTT; cdr3_aa: CASSIWRELQPQHF
clone_size: .; j_call: TRBJ2-1; v_call: TRBV15; d_call: TRBD1; cdr3_nt: TGTGCCACCAGCAGAGATCGAAGAGGGACAGGGTCCTACAATGAGCAGTTCTTC; cdr3_aa: CATSRDRRGTGSYNEQFF
clone_size: .; j_call: TRBJ1-6; v_call: TRBV7-6; d_call: TRBD1; cdr3_nt: TGTGCCAGCAGCTTAACCCAGGGGGATTCACCCCTCCACTTT; cdr3_aa: CASSLTQGDSPLHF
clone_size: .; j_call: TRBJ2-3; v_call: TRBV11-3; d_call: .; cdr3_nt: TGTGCCAGCAGCTTAAGTCGTGCGGATACGCAGTATTTT; cdr3_aa: CASSLSRADTQYF
clone_size: .; j_call: TRBJ1-4; v_call: TRBV28; d_call: TRBD1; cdr3_nt: TGTGCCAGCAGTTTAAGGGGGACAGGGGATGAAAAACTGTTTTTT; cdr3_aa: CASSLRGTGDEKLFF
clone_size: .; j_call: TRBJ1-1; v_call: TRBV2; d_call: .; cdr3_nt: TGTGCCAGCCGGAGCGATACTGAAGCTTTCTTT; cdr3_aa: CASRSDTEAFF
clone_size: .; j_call: TRBJ1-2; v_call: TRBV21-1; d_call: .; cdr3_nt: TGTGCCAGCAAGAGGTACAGGAACTATGGCTACACCTTC; cdr3_aa: CASKRYRNYGYTF
clone_size: .; j_call: TRBJ1-3; v_call: TRBV7-9; d_call: TRBD1; cdr3_nt: TGTGCCAGCAGCTTTTTTATTGTTCAGGGGGCTGCTGGAAACACCATATATTTT; cdr3_aa: CASSFFIVQGAAGNTIYF
clone_size: .; j_call: TRBJ2-1; v_call: TRBV11-2; d_call: .; cdr3_nt: TGTGCCAGCAGCTCCCCCCTTAGATACAATGAGCAGTTCTTC; cdr3_aa: CASSSPLRYNEQFF
clone_size: .; j_call: TRBJ2-7; v_call: TRBV7-2; d_call: TRBD1; cdr3_nt: TGTGCCAGCAGCTTAGTTCTCCAGGGGGCGGGAGAGCAGTACTTC; cdr3_aa: CASSLVLQGAGEQYF
clone_size: .; j_call: TRBJ2-7; v_call: TRBV28; d_call: .; cdr3_nt: TGTGCCAGCAGCCACCCGACTATACCCTACGAGCAGTACTTC; cdr3_aa: CASSHPTIPYEQYF
clone_size: .; j_call: TRBJ2-5; v_call: TRBV6-5; d_call: TRBD1; cdr3_nt: TGTGCCAGCAGTTACTCGGATACTACAGGGGAAGAGACCCAGTACTTC; cdr3_aa: CASSYSDTTGEETQYF
clone_size: .; j_call: TRBJ2-3; v_call: TRBV7-9; d_call: TRBD2; cdr3_nt: TGTGCCAGCAGCTCGACCAAACTAGCGGGGACAGATACGCAGTATTTT; cdr3_aa: CASSSTKLAGTDTQYF
clone_size: once; j_call: TRBJ2-7; v_call: TRBV7-2; d_call: .; cdr3_nt: TGTGCCAGCAGCTTAGCTCGGGACACGGGATACGAGCAGTACTTC; cdr3_aa: CASSLARDTGYEQYF
clone_size: .; j_call: TRBJ2-7; v_call: TRBV7-9; d_call: .; cdr3_nt: TGTGCCAGCAGCCGTCGACAGTCCTACGAGCAGTACTTC; cdr3_aa: CASSRRQSYEQYF
clone_size: .; j_call: TRBJ1-1; v_call: TRBV19; d_call: TRBD1; cdr3_nt: TGTGCCAGTAGTATCCAAAACAGGGGTGGCACTGAAGCTTTCTTT; cdr3_aa: CASSIQNRGGTEAFF
clone_size: .; j_call: TRBJ2-3; v_call: TRBV7-9; d_call: .; cdr3_nt: TGTGCCAGCAGCTTAGATTATTTCCGGGAAACTAGCACAGATACGCAGTATTTT; cdr3_aa: CASSLDYFRETSTDTQYF
clone_size: .; j_call: TRBJ2-5; v_call: TRBV11-3; d_call: TRBD2; cdr3_nt: TGTGCCAGCAGCCCAAGAACGGTGACTAGCGGGGCAGAGACCCAGTACTTC; cdr3_aa: CASSPRTVTSGAETQYF
clone_size: .; j_call: TRBJ1-2; v_call: TRBV2; d_call: .; cdr3_nt: TGTGCCAGCAGTGAGCAGGGGAACTATGGCTACACCTTC; cdr3_aa: CASSEQGNYGYTF